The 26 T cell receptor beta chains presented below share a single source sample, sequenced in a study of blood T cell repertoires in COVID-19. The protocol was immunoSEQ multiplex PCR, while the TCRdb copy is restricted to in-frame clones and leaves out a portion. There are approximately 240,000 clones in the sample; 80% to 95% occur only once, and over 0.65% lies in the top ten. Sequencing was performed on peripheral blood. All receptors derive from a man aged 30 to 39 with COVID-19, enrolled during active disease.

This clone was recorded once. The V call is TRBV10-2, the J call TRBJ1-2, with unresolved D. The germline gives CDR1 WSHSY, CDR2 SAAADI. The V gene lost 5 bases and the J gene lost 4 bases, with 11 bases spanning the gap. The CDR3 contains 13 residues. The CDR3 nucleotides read TGCGCCAGCAGTCAACTGAGCGGCTATGGCTACACCTTC. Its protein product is CASSQLSGYGYTF.

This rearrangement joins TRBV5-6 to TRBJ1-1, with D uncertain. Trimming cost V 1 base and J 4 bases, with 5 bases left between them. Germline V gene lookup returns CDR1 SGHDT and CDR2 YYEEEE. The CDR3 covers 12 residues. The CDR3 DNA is TGTGCCAGCAGCTTGCGGGGCACTGAAGCTTTCTTT. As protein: CASSLRGTEAFF.

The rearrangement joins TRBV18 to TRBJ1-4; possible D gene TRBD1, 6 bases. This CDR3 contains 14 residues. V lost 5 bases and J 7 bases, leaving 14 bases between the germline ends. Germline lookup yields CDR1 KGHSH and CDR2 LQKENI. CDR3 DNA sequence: TGTGCCAGCTCAAATCAGGGGAACAGTGAAAAACTGTTTTTT. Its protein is CASSNQGNSEKLFF. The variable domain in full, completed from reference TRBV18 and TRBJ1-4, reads NAGVMQNPRHLVRRRGQEARLRCSPMKGHSHVYWYRQLPEEGLKFMVYLQKENIIDESGMPKERFSAEFPKEGPSILRIQQVVRGDSAAYFCASSNQGNSEKLFFGSGTQLSVL.

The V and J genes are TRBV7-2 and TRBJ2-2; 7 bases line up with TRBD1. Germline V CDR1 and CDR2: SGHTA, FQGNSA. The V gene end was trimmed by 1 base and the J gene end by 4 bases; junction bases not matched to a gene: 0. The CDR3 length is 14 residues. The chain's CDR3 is CASSLGDSTGELFF. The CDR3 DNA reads TGTGCCAGCAGCTTAGGGGACAGCACCGGGGAGCTGTTTTTT.

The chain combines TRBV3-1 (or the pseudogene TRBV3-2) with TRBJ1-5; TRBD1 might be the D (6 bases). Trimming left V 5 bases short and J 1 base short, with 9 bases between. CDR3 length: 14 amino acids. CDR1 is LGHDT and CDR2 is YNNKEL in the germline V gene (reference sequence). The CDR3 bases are TGTGCCAGCAGCAACAGGGAAAGCAATCAGCCCCAGCATTTT. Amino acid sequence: CASSNRESNQPQHF.

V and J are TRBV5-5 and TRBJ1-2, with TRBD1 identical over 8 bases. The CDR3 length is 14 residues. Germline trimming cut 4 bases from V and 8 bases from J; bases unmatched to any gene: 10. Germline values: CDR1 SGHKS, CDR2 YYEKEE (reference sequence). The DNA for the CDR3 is TGTGCCAGCAGCATAGAGCAGGGGGCAGAAGGCTACACCTTC. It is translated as CASSIEQGAEGYTF.

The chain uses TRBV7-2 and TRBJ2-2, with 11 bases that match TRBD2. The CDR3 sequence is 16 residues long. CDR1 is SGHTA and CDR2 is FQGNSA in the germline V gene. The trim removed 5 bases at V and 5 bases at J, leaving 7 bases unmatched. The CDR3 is CASSPKTSGDTGELFF. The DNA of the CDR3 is TGTGCCAGCAGCCCAAAGACTAGCGGGGATACCGGGGAGCTGTTTTTT.

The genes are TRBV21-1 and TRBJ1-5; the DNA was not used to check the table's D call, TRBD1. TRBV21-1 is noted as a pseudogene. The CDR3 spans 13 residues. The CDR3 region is CADRVGRNQPQHF. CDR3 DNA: TGTGCCGACAGGGTAGGTCGCAATCAGCCCCAGCATTTT.

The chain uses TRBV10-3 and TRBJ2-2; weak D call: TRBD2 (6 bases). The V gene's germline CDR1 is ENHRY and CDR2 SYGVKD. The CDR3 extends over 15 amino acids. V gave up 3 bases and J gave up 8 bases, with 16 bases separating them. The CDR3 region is CAISDLTGSSGELFF. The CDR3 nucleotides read TGTGCCATCAGTGACCTAACCGGGAGTTCGGGGGAGCTGTTTTTT.

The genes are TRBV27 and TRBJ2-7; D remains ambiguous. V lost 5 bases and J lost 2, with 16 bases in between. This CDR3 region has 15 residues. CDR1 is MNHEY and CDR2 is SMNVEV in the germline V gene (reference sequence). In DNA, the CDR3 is TGTGCCAGCAGTGGCCAGACAAATCCCCCCTACGAGCAGTACTTC. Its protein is CASSGQTNPPYEQYF.

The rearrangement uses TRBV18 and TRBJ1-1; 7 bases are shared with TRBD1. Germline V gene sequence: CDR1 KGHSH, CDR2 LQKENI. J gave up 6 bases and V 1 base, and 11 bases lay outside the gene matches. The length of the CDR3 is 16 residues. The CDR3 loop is CASSPRRGPSGAEAFF. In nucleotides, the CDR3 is TGTGCCAGCTCACCACGAAGGGGGCCCTCTGGCGCTGAAGCTTTCTTT.

The CDR3 loop reads CASRFTGGSNEKLFF. The CDR3, as DNA: TGTGCCAGCAGATTTACAGGGGGGTCGAATGAAAAACTGTTTTTT. V is TRBV7-2 and J is TRBJ1-4, with 8 bases that match TRBD1. The junction had 8 bases not matched to a gene; V was cut back by 6 bases and J by 5 bases. Germline V gene sequence: CDR1 SGHTA, CDR2 FQGNSA. The CDR3 sequence is 15 residues long. Combining the CDR3 with reference TRBV7-2 and TRBJ1-4 gives the whole variable domain GAGVSQSPSNKVTEKGKDVELRCDPISGHTALYWYRQSLGQGLEFLIYFQGNSAPDKSGLPSDRFSAERTGGSVSTLTIQRTQQEDSAVYLCASRFTGGSNEKLFFGSGTQLSVL.

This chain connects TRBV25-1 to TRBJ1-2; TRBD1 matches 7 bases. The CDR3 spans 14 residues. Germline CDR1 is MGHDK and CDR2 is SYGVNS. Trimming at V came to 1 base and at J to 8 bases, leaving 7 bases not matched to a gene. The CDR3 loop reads CASSEFGTVGGYTF. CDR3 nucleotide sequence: TGTGCCAGCAGTGAATTCGGGACAGTCGGAGGCTACACCTTC.

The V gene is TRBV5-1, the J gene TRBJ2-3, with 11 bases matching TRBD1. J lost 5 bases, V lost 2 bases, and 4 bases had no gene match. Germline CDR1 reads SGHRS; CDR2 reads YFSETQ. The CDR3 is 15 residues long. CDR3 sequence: CASSFGQGAKDTQYF. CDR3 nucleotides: TGCGCCAGCAGCTTCGGACAGGGGGCGAAAGATACGCAGTATTTT.

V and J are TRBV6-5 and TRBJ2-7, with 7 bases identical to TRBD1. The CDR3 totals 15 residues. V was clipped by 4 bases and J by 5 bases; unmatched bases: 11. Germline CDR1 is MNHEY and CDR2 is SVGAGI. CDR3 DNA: TGTGCCAGCAGTTCCATCCCGGACAGGTTCCACGAGCAGTACTTC. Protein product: CASSSIPDRFHEQYF.

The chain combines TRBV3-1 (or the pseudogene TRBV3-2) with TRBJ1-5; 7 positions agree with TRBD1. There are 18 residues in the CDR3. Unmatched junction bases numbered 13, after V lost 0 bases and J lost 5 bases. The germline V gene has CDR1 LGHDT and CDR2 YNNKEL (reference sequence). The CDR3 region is CASSQDRYGGRGDQPQHF. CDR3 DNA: TGTGCCAGCAGCCAAGATCGGTACGGGGGCAGGGGGGATCAGCCCCAGCATTTT.

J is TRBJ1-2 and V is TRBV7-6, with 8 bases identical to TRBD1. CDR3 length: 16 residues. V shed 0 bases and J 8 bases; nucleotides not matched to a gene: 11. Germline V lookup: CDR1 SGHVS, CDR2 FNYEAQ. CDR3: CASSLALGQGARGYTF. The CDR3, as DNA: TGTGCCAGCAGCTTAGCGTTAGGGCAGGGGGCGCGAGGCTACACCTTC.

CDR3 bases: TGTGCCAGTACTCAGGACAGGGGTCCCTACAATGAGCAGTTCTTC. It specifies CASTQDRGPYNEQFF. This chain links TRBV19 with TRBJ2-1; 9 nucleotides align to TRBD1. The CDR3 covers 15 residues. Germline V gives CDR1 LNHDA, CDR2 SQIVND (reference sequence). Losses at the gene ends were 7 bases for V and 2 bases for J; bases not matched to a gene: 6.

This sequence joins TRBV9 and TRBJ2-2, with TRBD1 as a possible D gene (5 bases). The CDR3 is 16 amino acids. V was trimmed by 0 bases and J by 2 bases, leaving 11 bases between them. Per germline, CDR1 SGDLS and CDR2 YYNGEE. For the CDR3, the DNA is TGTGCCAGCAGCGTAGCTGGACACGCAAACACCGGGGAGCTGTTTTTT. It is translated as CASSVAGHANTGELFF.

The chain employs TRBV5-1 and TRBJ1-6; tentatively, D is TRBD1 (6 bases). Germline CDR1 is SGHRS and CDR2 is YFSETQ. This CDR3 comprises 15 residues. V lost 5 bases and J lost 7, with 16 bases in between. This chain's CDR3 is CASRWSSTGNSPLHF. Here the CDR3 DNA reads TGCGCCAGCAGGTGGAGTTCTACAGGGAATTCACCCCTCCACTTT.

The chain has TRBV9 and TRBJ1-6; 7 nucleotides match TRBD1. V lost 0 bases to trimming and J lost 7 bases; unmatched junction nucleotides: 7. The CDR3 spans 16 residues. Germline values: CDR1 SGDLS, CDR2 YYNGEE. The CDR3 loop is CASSVGPTGRNSPLHF. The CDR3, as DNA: TGTGCCAGCAGCGTAGGCCCGACAGGGAGGAATTCACCCCTCCACTTT.

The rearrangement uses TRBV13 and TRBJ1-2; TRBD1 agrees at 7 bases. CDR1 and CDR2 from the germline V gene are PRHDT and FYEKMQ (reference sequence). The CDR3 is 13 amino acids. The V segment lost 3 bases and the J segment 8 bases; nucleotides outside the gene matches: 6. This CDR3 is CASSFGTRGGYTF. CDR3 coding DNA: TGTGCCAGCAGCTTCGGGACCAGGGGGGGCTACACCTTC.

The CDR3 region is CASSFDRGYTEAFF. Written as DNA, the CDR3 is TGCGCCAGCAGCTTTGACAGGGGATACACTGAAGCTTTCTTT. The rearrangement links TRBV5-1 to TRBJ1-1; 8 positions match TRBD1. J gave up 3 bases and V 2 bases, and 3 bases lay outside the gene matches. The germline V gene has CDR1 SGHRS and CDR2 YFSETQ. This CDR3 region has 14 residues.

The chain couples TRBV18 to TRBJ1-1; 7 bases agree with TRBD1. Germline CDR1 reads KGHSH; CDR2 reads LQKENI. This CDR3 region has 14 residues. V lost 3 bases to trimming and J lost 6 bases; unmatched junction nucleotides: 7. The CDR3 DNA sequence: TGTGCCAGCTCACCTAACACAGGGGATCCTGAAGCTTTCTTT. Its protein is CASSPNTGDPEAFF.

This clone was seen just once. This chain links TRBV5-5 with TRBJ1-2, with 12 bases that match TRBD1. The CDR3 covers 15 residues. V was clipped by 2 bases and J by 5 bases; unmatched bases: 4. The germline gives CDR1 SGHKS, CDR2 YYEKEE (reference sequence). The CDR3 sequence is CASSFLGQGAYGYTF. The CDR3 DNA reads TGTGCCAGCAGCTTCCTGGGACAGGGGGCATATGGCTACACCTTC.

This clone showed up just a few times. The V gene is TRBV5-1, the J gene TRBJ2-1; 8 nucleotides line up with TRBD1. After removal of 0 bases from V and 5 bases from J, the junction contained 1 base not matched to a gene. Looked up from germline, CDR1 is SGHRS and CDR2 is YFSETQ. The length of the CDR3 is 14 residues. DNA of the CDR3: TGCGCCAGCAGCTTGGGGACAGGGAACAATGAGCAGTTCTTC. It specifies CASSLGTGNNEQFF. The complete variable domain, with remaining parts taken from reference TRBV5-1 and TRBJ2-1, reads KAGVTQTPRYLIKTRGQQVTLSCSPISGHRSVSWYQQTPGQGLQFLFEYFSETQRNKGNFPGRFSGRQFSNSRSEMNVSTLELGDSALYLCASSLGTGNNEQFFGPGTRLTVL.